This T cell receptor beta chain was captured in a study of long-term antiretroviral therapy in people with HIV. For the study at large: The 2015 immediate-ART recommendation was preceded by the earliest samples by about a decade. Study-level points and caveats: It was observed that HIV repertoires exhibited narrower CDR3 length ranges than controls.

Researchers report immunoSEQ v3.0 was run at survey level. The repertoire was sequenced with immunoSEQ multiplex PCR; TCRdb's copy has only in-frame clones and lacks some. This sample has fewer than 20,000 clones, with about 88% found just once. Researchers secured at least one pre-ART and at least two post-ART PBMC samples from each donor. Notes on this clone: What it binds is unknown.

Material: unsorted PBMCs, obtained 6.9 years after starting antiretroviral therapy. This receptor was obtained from a man between 50 and 59 years old with HIV.

CDR3 protein: CASSDAGSSGTEAFF. The CDR3, as DNA: TGTGCCAGCAGTGACGCAGGCAGTAGCGGCACTGAAGCTTTCTTT. The chain links TRBV6-1 to TRBJ1-1; D uncertain. V lost 3 bases to trimming and J lost 4 bases, with 15 bases between them. The CDR3 runs to 15 residues. Germline loops: CDR1 MNHNS, CDR2 SASEGT.